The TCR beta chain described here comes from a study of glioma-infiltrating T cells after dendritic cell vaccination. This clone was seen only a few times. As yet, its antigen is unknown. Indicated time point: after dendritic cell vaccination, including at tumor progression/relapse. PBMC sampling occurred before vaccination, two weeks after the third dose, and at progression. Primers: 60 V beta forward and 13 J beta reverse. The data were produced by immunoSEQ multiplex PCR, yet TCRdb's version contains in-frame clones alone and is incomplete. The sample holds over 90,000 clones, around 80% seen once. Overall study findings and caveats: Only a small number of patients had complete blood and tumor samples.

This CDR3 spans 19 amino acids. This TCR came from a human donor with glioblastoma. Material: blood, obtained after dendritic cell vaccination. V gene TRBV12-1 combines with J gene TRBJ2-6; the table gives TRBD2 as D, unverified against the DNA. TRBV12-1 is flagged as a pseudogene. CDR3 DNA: TGTGCCAGCAGCTTTGTGCAAGGACTAGCGGTCTCTGGGGCCAACGTCCTGACTTTC. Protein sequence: CASSFVQGLAVSGANVLTF.